This T cell receptor (beta chain) comes out of a study of massively parallel sequencing of T cell beta chains (dated by TCRdb to about 2009). Notes on the research overall: Human TCR beta CDR3 diversity in peripheral blood was profiled using 5'-RACE, Illumina short-read sequencing and a dedicated short-read assembly strategy. Study-wide conclusions, independent of this receptor: Usage of TRBV genes spanned from roughly 0.0098% for TRBV17 up to 24.6% for TRBV20-1, while TRBJ usage spanned from over 1.5% for TRBJ2-6 up to roughly 17% for TRBJ2-1. Subsampling showed clonotype counts rising linearly with read number, indicating sequencing depth was far from saturation. A unique TRBV gene could be assigned to only around 23,000 (roughly 70%) of the clonotypes. The reported gene usage frequencies may have been skewed by preferential PCR amplification of some TRBV and TRBJ sequences. CDR3 beta lengths ranging from 21 to 81 nucleotides were observed, with a peak at 45 nucleotides. Among 33,664 distinct clonotypes, single-copy clonotypes made up about 70% of clonotypes but only roughly 19% of assemblies. Most clonotypes (about 65% of the roughly 34,000) were supported by a single sequence read, by which apparent diversity could in principle be inflated. Since the RNA was pooled from many donors, the results capture clonotype abundance averaged across the population rather than the repertoire of any individual.

The donor pool comprised roughly 390 males and over 150 females, all aged about 18 to 45 years. Peripheral leukocyte polyA+ RNA was isolated from 150 to 200 liters of pooled peripheral blood. A commercial mRNA preparation from normal human peripheral blood leukocytes pooled from 500 or so individuals was used as the starting material. Sequences SGHAT (CDR1) and FQNNGV (CDR2) are obtained from the germline V gene. V loses 0 bases of germline sequence and J loses 5 bases, and the interval between the two ends is 10 bases. From the cysteine up to the phenylalanine, the CDR3 has a length of 14 residues. This entry keeps only the CDR3 DNA: 42 bases, framed from base 1. Instrument used: Illumina Genome Analyzer II. After two rounds of nested PCR using TRBC1/TRBC2-specific primers, a RACE product of roughly 520 bp was obtained and then gel-purified. To give RACE a 5' anchor, first-strand cDNA synthesis used a TRBC-specific primer together with a template-switching oligonucleotide. Since the RACE amplicon was too long to sequence directly with short reads, the amplicon was concatemerized by ligation and then sheared by sonication. PAGE was used to isolate a size fraction of 100 to 300 bp, and that fraction then underwent shotgun sequencing on the Illumina platform. Sequencing on an Illumina GAII produced 18.8 million 36-nt reads and 21.7 million 50-nt single-end reads in separate runs. Per the source publication's procedure: iSSAKE, run with parameters -m 15, -o 2 and -r 0.7, was used to assemble the pooled about 41,000,000 reads. Reads aligning to the ends of Ensembl TRBV gene predictions that carried unmatched junctional bases were used to seed de novo CDR3 beta assemblies. Rather than raw read depth, the number of matching assembled contigs was used to estimate clonotype abundance. Of the assembled clonotypes, 2,098 (5.9%) were found to have in-frame stop codons and were removed, so that some 35,000 productive clonotypes were retained. Sanger sequencing of cloned RACE products gave about 290 unique TCR sequences, and 60% to 80% of them were also found in the Illumina assembly. Clones were called with MiXCR by TCRdb after fastp trimmed the public reads at Q25, and only in-frame beta chains were retained. CDR3 protein sequences are deduplicated, and each keeps its most common genes and DNA. The V and J calls here are based on TCRdb, not the publication. Within this sample are about 4,700 distinct CDR3 sequences, with 38% of them counted one time only. The ten largest make up roughly 3% of the sample.

As to this clonotype: It lacks a known antigen. No clone much larger than this one lies a single base away; base qualities are absent.

The receptor was derived from a pool of human donors in good health; the sample was commercial RNA pooled from many donors. Specimen: commercial RNA from peripheral blood pooled from many donors. The V and J genes are TRBV11-2 and TRBJ2-5; D gene: possibly TRBD1, on 5 matching bases. The CDR3 here reads CASSLDPGRETQYF. The sequence in DNA is TGTGCCAGCAGCTTAGACCCAGGGCGGGAGACCCAGTACTTC.